A single T cell receptor beta chain is shown here with its context. CDR1 is ENHRY, CDR2 SYGVKD, per germline. The CDR3 has 14 amino acids. Trimming removed 5 bases from V and 6 bases from J; junction bases left unmatched: 4. This specimen belongs to a study of blood T cell repertoires in COVID-19. The overall study: Sites in the United States, Italy and Spain provided acute and convalescent COVID-19 samples.

The assay was immunoSEQ multiplex PCR, and TCRdb's table has in-frame clones only and misses some. The sample gives about 110,000 clones, less than 75% of which show up once; approximately 0.79% is in the top ten. Sequencing was done on a sample of peripheral blood. This receptor was obtained from a human donor with acute or convalescent COVID-19. The donor label of this sample is uncertain. J is TRBJ1-6 and V is TRBV10-3; 7 nucleotides align to TRBD1. In DNA, the CDR3 is TGTGCCATCAGTCGGGACAGTACTAATTCACCCCTCCACTTT. The encoded protein is CAISRDSTNSPLHF.